This T cell receptor (beta chain) was sequenced for a study of cytomegalovirus exposure and HLA in healthy donors (dated by TCRdb to the late 2010s). Broadly, across the study: According to an earlier analysis of a few hundred of the donors, 150 million to 200 million T cells yielded over 90 million unique TCR beta sequences and about 280 Gb of sequence data. An early release that covered roughly 600 HLA-typed donors contained approximately 300 gigabases of sequencing data and some 87 million unique TCR sequences. Among the roughly 400 genotyped donors, about 85% belonged to the genetic ancestry cluster associated with self-reported Caucasian donors. The aim of the study was to test whether cataloging public T cell receptors could identify signatures of past pathogen exposure. The T cell repertoires of 550 to 850 subjects were profiled by immunosequencing and related to cytomegalovirus serostatus. Along with the approximately 670-subject first cohort, a separate validation cohort of around 110 different subjects was used. To predict cytomegalovirus infection status, the study combined high-throughput TCR immunosequencing, statistical association of individual TCRs with disease status, and machine learning. A later analysis re-analyzed previously published TCR beta repertoires from roughly 630 donors and added high-resolution HLA genotyping to study TCR occurrence patterns. Rather than drawing on any new phenotypic data, the later analysis identified candidate immune exposures from TCR beta sequences and the way those sequences occurred across donors. An earlier analysis of about 600 of the donors used high-throughput TCR beta sequencing to judge whether each TCR beta V gene segment behaved as functional or pseudogenic. Donor age, sex, ethnicity and CMV serostatus were compiled together with the repertoire data. A later genetic analysis used genome-wide SNP genotypes for about 55% of the 666 donors, treating that subset as a discovery cohort. All discovery cohort repertoires had been generated on a single sequencing platform. HLA typing covered class I and class II loci at four-digit resolution. Typing coverage differed by locus: A, B, C, DRB1 and DQB1 were typed in roughly 620-630 donors, DQA1 in approximately 520, DPA1 in around 580, and DPB1 in 472. Roughly 5 DR-DQ haplotypes were treated as single units for association and clustering because of strong linkage in the cohort. Among 350 to 400 genotyped donors of the cohort, an average of approximately 230,000 unique TCR beta nucleotide sequences were sequenced per donor, about a sixth of them non-productive. Overall results and qualifications from the work: The only immune exposure information available for the cohort was CMV serostatus. The study listed approximately 150 TCR beta chains as associated with cytomegalovirus. Linkage disequilibrium might explain the correlated functional status among segregating V segments, but an unknown experimental factor could not be excluded. A further reported finding was that TCR beta sequences accurately predicted the HLA-A and HLA-B alleles for most subjects in the first cohort. In a later analysis, most CMV-associated TCR beta chains were found to appear HLA-restricted, with HLA associations seemingly driven largely by CMV exposure. HLA typing was unavailable for some donors at each locus, so association tests used only the typed subset. According to a later analysis, TCR association rates differed among HLA loci, with DRB1 alleles showing the most associated TCRs and HLA-C alleles showing the fewest. Some IMGT-functional V segments, including TRBV6-2 and TRBV6-3, could not be told apart with the 87-base-pair reads, so those segments were excluded. Sequencing depth was assumed to be roughly uniform across donors in the presence/absence analyses, though that assumption may not hold. Because counts were too low, roughly 16 rarely observed V segments, including chromosome 9 orphons, were excluded from the earlier analysis of 500 to 700 of the donors. Several of the top co-occurrence clusters appeared to be linked to parvovirus B19, influenza, CMV and Epstein-Barr virus, according to a later analysis. Most TCR sequences were observed very rarely across donors, whereas some public TCRs were present in many individuals. The sequencing pipeline was judged likely to have produced a cluster of highly shared sequence variants as a technical artifact. In vitro tests confirmed that a few of the cytomegalovirus-associated TCR beta chains recognize cytomegalovirus antigens. In a later analysis, HLA-associated TCR beta chains were found to be more clonally expanded and to have lower generation probabilities than equally common non-associated chains. V-gene and J-gene trimming of TCR beta chains was associated with a missense DCLRE1C variant in a later genetic analysis, and the association was replicated in an independent cohort. At a false discovery rate of 0.05, a later analysis linked around 17,000 TCR beta sequences to specific HLA alleles. Assigning TCR associations to individual alleles was difficult when HLA alleles, especially DR and DQ, strongly co-occurred. According to a later genetic analysis, donors in an Asian-associated ancestry cluster had fewer N-insertions in productive TCRs than the approximately 650-donor mean. The cohort was sequenced for TCR beta chains only, and without alpha or paired-chain data the features that could be detected were limited. Broadly in line with IMGT annotations, most TCR beta V segments showed up in productive rearrangements about 87% or about 30% of the time in an earlier analysis of about 500 of the donors. The authors suggested that the approach could potentially be generalized to other disease states and immunological phenotypes. In both the original and validation cohorts, the classifier was reported to diagnose cytomegalovirus status with high specificity and sensitivity.

The library came from the immunoSEQ multiplex PCR assay. For the multiplex PCR, a mixture combining 60 forward primers for TCR Vbeta segments and 13 reverse primers for TCR Jbeta segments was used. Amplification of the CDR3 region of rearranged TCR beta genes was performed with a multiplex PCR assay on genomic DNA. The amplified TCR beta libraries were sequenced on the Illumina HiSeq System as 87-base-pair reads. The original methods were these. Across the 600 to 700 repertoires, a later analysis counted roughly 77 million unique TCR beta chains, some 11 million of which were shared by at least two donors. A nearest-neighbor algorithm error-corrected the raw reads and collapsed the reads into unique sequences, merging closely related sequences to remove PCR and sequencing errors. Alignment of CDR3 sequences to IMGT reference sequences was used to assign V, D and J gene segments. For a sequence to be retained, at least a six-nucleotide match to both a V gene segment and a J gene segment was required. Rearrangements were called productive when the CDR3 lacked stop codons and stayed in frame with V and J; all others were non-productive. CDR3 was defined according to IMGT convention as the region running from the second conserved V-encoded cysteine to the conserved J-encoded phenylalanine. In an earlier analysis of 500 to 650 of the donors, sequences lacking an unambiguous match to a single V gene segment were excluded. An earlier analysis of 587 of the donors classified V segments as functional when productive rearrangements were above 56.7% and as segregating when the standard deviation between donors was above 5%. A statistical classification framework was developed to diagnose cytomegalovirus status using the catalog of TCR beta chain sequences. In a later analysis, V and J genes were assigned by comparing TCR nucleotide sequences against IMGT/GENE-DB human TR gene sequences. The TCRdist pipeline was used in a later analysis to assign CDR3 sequences and most-parsimonious VDJ recombination scenarios. In a later analysis, each TCR beta chain was defined by its CDR3 amino acid sequence together with its V-gene family, and reads lacking a unique V-gene family were excluded. In a later analysis, 450 to 600 highly shared, low-generation-probability nucleotide sequences were removed to address suspected cross-contamination and a sequencing artifact. In a later analysis, a clonal expansion index was calculated for each public chain from normalized within-repertoire ranks of inferred template counts. In a later analysis, generation probabilities were computed with a VDJ recombination model fitted to out-of-frame rearrangements, and the resulting probabilities were checked against IGoR. In a later analysis, hypergeometric tests were used to score TCR-TCR, TCR-HLA and TCR-CMV co-occurrence, with a repertoire-size bias correction applied to TCR pairs. False discovery rates were estimated in a later analysis by permuting HLA or CMV assignments 20 times. In a later analysis, co-occurring TCRs were grouped using DBSCAN, and TCRdist sequence similarity was added for clustering within HLA-allele-positive subsets. Co-occurrence clustering excluded repertoires with fewer than 30,000 or more than 120,000 public chains, plus five with anomalous nucleotide sharing. TCRdb took this table from immuneACCESS and kept in-frame rearrangements with V and J called. Such tables lack part of the clones; where checked against another copy, unresolved V genes explain under half of the gap, and the rest is unexplained. The D gene and trimming were derived from the DNA, and the V and J assignments and clone size from that table. The sample contains 150,000 to 200,000 clones, roughly 79% of them found a single time. The ten top clones hold around 0.98% of the sample.

CDR1 MGHDK and CDR2 SYGVNS were looked up in the germline V gene. V is clipped by 4 bases and J by 3 bases, and the sequence between their germline boundaries is 15 bases long. CDR3 length: 15 amino acids, cysteine to phenylalanine. Solely the CDR3 DNA is kept, with 45 bases framed from the first base. The cohort consisted of 600 or so healthy bone marrow donors. Cohort members were all nominally healthy when sampled, although unrecorded immune exposures were likely present. The donor tested CMV seropositive, placing the donor among the approximately 310 seropositive members of the cohort. Each donor provided a peripheral blood sample, and peripheral blood mononuclear cells were used for TCR beta sequencing. The Qiagen DNeasy Blood Extraction Kit was used to extract genomic DNA from the blood cell samples. A few counts support this clone. The clone's antigen remains unknown. Per-base quality was not reported, and no clone a single base away is much larger than it.

Sample: PBMCs. This receptor chain uses TRBV25-1 and TRBJ2-5; the D gene is perhaps TRBD1, on 5 matching bases. The sequence came from a woman between 45 and 65 years old in good health and CMV-seropositive. The nucleotide sequence reads TGTGCCAGCAGTGTCGCAGGGTTTTATGAAGAGACCCAGTACTTC. This encodes CASSVAGFYEETQYF.